The source of this T cell receptor (beta chain) is a study of technical replicates of blood from four donors. V trimming: 5 bases; J trimming: 7 bases; junction bases outside the gene matches: 10. This CDR3 is built from 15 residues. Germline V gives CDR1 MNHEY, CDR2 SMNVEV (reference sequence). The table came from immunoSEQ multiplex PCR; TCRdb's copy has only in-frame clones and leaves some out. The sample has approximately 82,000 clones, just over 95% seen once. A single count supports this clone. The receptor's source is a human donor in good health. The material sequenced was T cells isolated from PBMCs. This rearrangement joins TRBV27 to TRBJ2-1, with 8 bases matching TRBD2. The CDR3 nucleotides read TGTGCCAGCAGTCTTAGCGGGAAAATATTGAATGAGCAGTTCTTC. This sequence encodes CASSLSGKILNEQFF.